This passage covers 22 T cell receptor beta chains from one sample sequenced in a study of siplizumab effects on memory and regulatory T cells. Assay used: immunoSEQ multiplex PCR; TCRdb lists only in-frame clones, some missing. This table has tens of thousands of clones, 93% appearing once. The specimen was CD8+ T cells sorted from blood. The receptors shown here come from a human donor in good health.

The chain couples TRBV19 to TRBJ1-5; D remains ambiguous. CDR3 length: 12 amino acids. Germline V gene sequence: CDR1 LNHDA, CDR2 SQIVND (reference sequence). Trimming took off 8 bases at V and 7 bases at J, with 12 bases between the two ends. Here the CDR3 DNA reads TGTGCCAGTGACCTGGGGTTCCAGCCCCAGCATTTT. Amino acid sequence: CASDLGFQPQHF.

V usage is TRBV4-1 and J usage is TRBJ2-4, with D tentatively TRBD2 (6 bases). The V and J ends lost 2 bases and 6 bases respectively, with 20 bases between them. Germline V lookup: CDR1 MGHRA, CDR2 YSYEKL. This CDR3 contains 17 residues. CDR3 sequence: CASSQSLTEARGNIQYF. CDR3 coding DNA: TGCGCCAGCAGCCAATCCCTGACAGAGGCGCGGGGAAACATTCAGTACTTC.

The chain combines TRBV9 with TRBJ1-2, with D maybe TRBD1 (6 bases). V was pared by 3 bases and J by 6 bases, with 21 bases between. The CDR3 has 16 residues. Germline-derived CDR1 and CDR2 are SGDLS and YYNGEE. The CDR3 nucleotides read TGTGCCAGCAGCGATGGGGCACAGGGCATTTATAATGGCTACACCTTC. Protein: CASSDGAQGIYNGYTF.

In this sample, this clone turned up once. The chain employs TRBV19 and TRBJ2-3, with 8 positions matching TRBD1. The V segment lost 9 bases and the J segment 5 bases; nucleotides outside the gene matches: 7. Germline V gene data show CDR1 as LNHDA and CDR2 as SQIVND (reference sequence). The CDR3 has 13 residues. The CDR3 loop is CASTDREKDTQYF. CDR3 DNA sequence: TGTGCCAGCACGGACAGGGAGAAAGATACGCAGTATTTT. Filled out from reference TRBV19 and TRBJ2-3, the complete variable domain reads DGGITQSPKYLFRKEGQNVTLSCEQNLNHDAMYWYRQDPGQGLRLIYYSQIVNDFQKGDIAEGYSVSREKKESFPLTVTSAQKNPTAFYLCASTDREKDTQYFGPGTRLTVL.

The chain has TRBV10-2 and TRBJ2-7, with unresolved D. V was cut by 2 bases and J by 2 bases, with 4 bases left in between. Germline V CDR1 and CDR2: WSHSY, SAAADI. The CDR3 is 12 amino acids. This CDR3 reads CASSETTYEQYF. The CDR3 nucleotides read TGCGCCAGCAGTGAGACCACCTACGAGCAGTACTTC.

The chain employs TRBV29-1 and TRBJ2-7; D is unresolved. Trimming stripped 6 bases from V and 7 bases from J, with 16 bases between. The CDR3 has 12 amino acids. Per germline, CDR1 SQVTM and CDR2 ANQGSEA. The CDR3 DNA reads TGCAGCGTCTTAGGCCGCACCGGAGAGCAGTACTTC. This encodes CSVLGRTGEQYF.

V is TRBV27 and J is TRBJ1-2; 10 nucleotides agree with TRBD1. Per germline, CDR1 MNHEY and CDR2 SMNVEV (reference sequence). The V and J ends lost 10 bases and 0 bases, in that order; junction bases with no gene match: 23. This CDR3 spans 20 amino acids. CDR3 protein: CATWGTGARGPSPANYGYTF. The CDR3 DNA reads TGTGCCACCTGGGGGACAGGGGCCAGGGGGCCCTCGCCAGCTAACTATGGCTACACCTTC.

This rearrangement joins TRBV25-1 to TRBJ1-5; no definite D call. Trimming shortened V by 3 bases and J by 7 bases, and 7 bases separated the two germline ends. There are 12 residues in the CDR3. Germline loops: CDR1 MGHDK, CDR2 SYGVNS. The chain's CDR3 is CASSDFDQPQHF. The CDR3 DNA follows: TGTGCCAGCAGTGATTTTGACCAGCCCCAGCATTTT.

The chain combines TRBV4-1 with TRBJ2-7, with TRBD1 matching over 10 bases. V was clipped by 1 base and J by 0 bases; unmatched bases: 6. CDR3 length equals 17 residues. Germline-derived CDR1 and CDR2 are MGHRA and YSYEKL. DNA for the CDR3: TGCGCCAGCAGCCAAGTTGGACAGGGGGAAAGCTCCTACGAGCAGTACTTC. Protein sequence: CASSQVGQGESSYEQYF.

This clone showed up just a few times. DNA of the CDR3: TGTGCCATCAGCTTCGTTGGACAGGGAAGTGGGTATAGCACAGATACGCAGTATTTT. This translates into CAISFVGQGSGYSTDTQYF. The chain carries TRBV10-3 and TRBJ2-3, with TRBD1 matching over 8 bases. The CDR3 is 19 residues long. V shed 6 bases, J shed 0 bases, and the junction held 17 bases outside the gene matches. The germline V gene encodes CDR1 ENHRY and CDR2 SYGVKD.

The genes are TRBV27 and TRBJ2-7; D might be TRBD2 (5 bases). CDR1 and CDR2 from the germline V gene are MNHEY and SMNVEV (reference sequence). The CDR3 is 16 residues long. V was cut by 2 bases and J by 5 bases, with 19 bases left in between. This CDR3 is CASSLALWGASHEQYF. As DNA, the CDR3 is TGTGCCAGCAGTTTAGCCCTTTGGGGAGCGAGTCACGAGCAGTACTTC.

The rearrangement links TRBV5-4 to TRBJ2-5; TRBD2 matches at 13 bases. Trimming took 0 bases from V and 4 from J; bases not matched to a gene: 9. Germline V gives CDR1 SGHNT, CDR2 YYREEE (reference sequence). The CDR3 spans 18 residues. The CDR3 DNA sequence: TGTGCCAGCAGCTTGGATAGCCCACTAGCGGGAGGGAGAGAGACCCAGTACTTC. This encodes CASSLDSPLAGGRETQYF.

This chain connects TRBV7-8 to TRBJ2-7, with TRBD2 as a possible D gene (6 bases). The germline V gene has CDR1 SGHVS and CDR2 FQNEAQ. The CDR3 length is 14 residues. The V gene lost 2 bases and the J gene lost 6 bases, with 14 bases spanning the gap. CDR3 region: CASSLYSGGFEQYF. The CDR3 DNA follows: TGTGCCAGCAGCTTATATTCAGGAGGGTTCGAGCAGTACTTC.

This chain links TRBV9 with TRBJ2-1, with D hard to call. Germline lookup yields CDR1 SGDLS and CDR2 YYNGEE. The germline V and J ends were trimmed by 0 bases and 7 bases, with 14 bases remaining between them. This CDR3 contains 15 residues. The CDR3 DNA reads TGTGCCAGCAGCGTAGAAGGAAGAGAGGTAAATGAGCAGTTCTTC. Protein product: CASSVEGREVNEQFF.

The chain is built from TRBV28 and TRBJ1-1, with 8 positions matching TRBD1. Trimming at V came to 6 bases and at J to 2 bases, leaving 2 bases not matched to a gene. CDR1 is MDHEN, CDR2 SYDVKM, per germline. CDR3 length equals 13 residues. CDR3 loop: CASSPGGNTEAFF. In DNA form, the CDR3 reads TGTGCCAGCAGCCCAGGGGGCAACACTGAAGCTTTCTTT.

The chain combines TRBV7-6 with TRBJ2-1; 7 nucleotides line up with TRBD1. The CDR3 totals 13 residues. Germline CDR1 and CDR2: SGHVS and FNYEAQ. V lost 2 bases and J lost 9; bases outside the gene matches: 4. As DNA, the CDR3 is TGTGCCAGCAGCTTAACAGGGGTTAGTGAGCAGTTCTTC. It yields the protein CASSLTGVSEQFF. The entire variable domain, with the rest obtained from reference TRBV7-6 and TRBJ2-1, is as follows: GAGVSQSPRYKVTKRGQDVALRCDPISGHVSLYWYRQALGQGPEFLTYFNYEAQQDKSGLPNDRFSAERPEGSISTLTIQRTEQRDSAMYRCASSLTGVSEQFFGPGTRLTVL.

This clone showed up just once. The chain employs TRBV27 and TRBJ2-1; 7 bases agree with TRBD2. Germline V CDR1 and CDR2: MNHEY, SMNVEV (reference sequence). The CDR3 runs to 15 residues. Trimming removed 2 bases from V and 3 bases from J; junction bases left unmatched: 4. CDR3 coding DNA: TGTGCCAGCAGTTTAGCGGGAGTCGGCTACAATGAGCAGTTCTTC. Translating gives CASSLAGVGYNEQFF.

In its sample, this clone was seen once. The chain employs TRBV5-1 and TRBJ1-1, with TRBD1 identical over 7 bases. The junction had 7 bases not matched to a gene; V was cut back by 2 bases and J by 6 bases. Germline lookup yields CDR1 SGHRS and CDR2 YFSETQ. This CDR3 is built from 14 residues. The CDR3 bases are TGCGCCAGCAGCTTCGGACAGGTCGAGGCTGAAGCTTTCTTT. It yields the protein CASSFGQVEAEAFF.

The J gene is TRBJ2-5, the V gene TRBV5-6; 14 bases agree with TRBD2. CDR1 and CDR2 from the germline V gene are SGHDT and YYEEEE. The J segment lost 4 bases and the V segment lost 2 bases, leaving 1 base of the junction unmatched. This CDR3 region has 15 residues. Written as DNA, the CDR3 is TGTGCCAGCAGCTTAGGGACTAGCGGGAGAGAGACCCAGTACTTC. This encodes CASSLGTSGRETQYF.

The CDR3 sequence is CASLEMGHLNTEAFF. CDR3 in DNA: TGTGCCAGTCTAGAAATGGGACATCTGAACACTGAAGCTTTCTTT. The V call is TRBV19, the J call TRBJ1-1; D is perhaps TRBD1 (6 bases). Between the trimmed V and J ends, which lost 8 bases and 0 bases, there was a span of 16 bases. In germline, CDR1 is LNHDA, CDR2 SQIVND (reference sequence). CDR3 length equals 15 residues.

Here the CDR3 reads CASSLSRDEQFF. The CDR3 coding sequence is TGTGCCAGCAGTTTATCTAGGGATGAGCAGTTCTTC. The rearrangement links TRBV27 to TRBJ2-1, with D unclear. The CDR3 runs to 12 residues. Deletions cut 0 bases from V and 8 bases from J, with 5 bases between. Germline CDR1 reads MNHEY; CDR2 reads SMNVEV (reference sequence).

By sample fraction, this clone is medium-sized. V usage is TRBV7-3 and J usage is TRBJ2-1; 7 bases map to TRBD2. The CDR3 totals 14 residues. V trimming: 5 bases; J trimming: 5 bases; junction bases outside the gene matches: 6. Looked up from germline, CDR1 is SGHTA and CDR2 is FQGTGA. The CDR3 region has the DNA TGTGCCAGCAGCCCTAGCGGATCCAACAATGAGCAGTTCTTC. It translates to CASSPSGSNNEQFF.